This T cell receptor beta chain came from a study of blood T cells in healthy people across ages (dated by TCRdb to between 2014 and 2017). As for the study more broadly: In model experiments, roughly one uniquely barcoded TCR beta cDNA molecule per two T cells was captured by template switching. To track age-related changes in TCR beta repertoire diversity, the study relied on deep sequencing normalized with unique cDNA molecular identifiers. Donors were grouped into four age groups: young (average roughly 15 years), middle-aged (under 40), aged (roughly 67) and long-lived (less than 85). Donors of different ages were randomly distributed across sequencing lanes to avoid experimental bias. The study analyzed two additional independent replicas of 1 million unique cDNA reads from the same blood draw for two donors, one aged 18 to 30 and one aged 80 or older.

To prepare the library, 5' RACE was applied. Instrument on record: Illumina HiSeq 2500. A second PCR of roughly 6 to 12 cycles was performed with a sample-barcoded 5' primer and a J-beta primer mix. A unique molecular identifier was introduced onto each TCR beta cDNA molecule by a template-switch 5' adaptor carrying 12 random nucleotides. Each sample yielded at least 2.5 million CDR3-containing paired-end reads. All of the RNA was converted into first-strand cDNA using the Mint cDNA synthesis kit, with a TRBC-specific oligonucleotide serving as the primer. After uracil-DNA glycosylase treatment, a first 18-cycle PCR used universal primers M1SS and BC2_uni_R on all cDNA. Processing in the source paper ran as follows. Normalization of each sample was performed by random selection of 1 million high-quality reads, each carrying a distinct molecular identifier. Instead of being binned into consensus sequences, reads that shared molecular identifiers were thrown out. MiTCR, run with a Q25 quality threshold and the strictest error-elimination algorithm, handled CDR3 identification, clonotype clustering and error correction. A nonparametric unseen species model with Euler transformation was used to estimate a lower bound on total TCR beta diversity. TCRdb trimmed public reads at Q25 via fastp, called clones via MiXCR and kept in-frame beta chains. Identical CDR3 proteins give one entry, which carries the most common genes and DNA. It is TCRdb's table, rather than the study itself, that gives the V and J calls and clone size. The sample yields 1.5 million to 2 million distinct CDR3 sequences; roughly 49% were counted once. Approximately 2.1% of the sample lies in the top ten.

This clonotype was seen a few times. Its antigen specificity is not known. Per-base qualities were not stored, and no clone one base away is much larger. Here is what the overall study found, with its caveats: Estimates of total diversity from one million sequenced T cells were regarded as lower bounds and underestimates. There was a strong correlation between observed TCR beta diversity and the percentage of naive T cells measured by flow cytometry. As age increased, observed TCR beta diversity per million T cells dropped in a roughly linear way, and a significant reduction was already evident by age 40. Since profiling was done on bulk unsorted PBMCs, naive and antigen-experienced compartments could not be conclusively compared. Compared with the aged group, the long-lived group had more naive CD4+ T cells, fewer expanded clones and increased TCR diversity, a pattern suggesting age selection. The CMV infection status of donors was not known, potentially confounding age-related changes in expanded clonotypes.

Donors were a few dozen systemically healthy Caucasian individuals from Russia aged 6 to 90 years. Around 10 milliliters of peripheral blood were drawn from each donor into EDTA-treated Vacutainer tubes. Ficoll-Paque density-gradient centrifugation was used to isolate PBMCs, with at least 6.5 million per sample. Total RNA was extracted from PBMCs with Trizol reagent, with at least 6 micrograms obtained per sample. The percentages of naive CD45RAhigh/CD27high T cells were determined by flow cytometry on a PBMC aliquot from every donor. At the junction V is shortened by 6 bases and J by 4 bases; bases outside the gene matches: 17. Taken from cysteine to phenylalanine, the CDR3 has 17 residues. The read is trimmed to its CDR3 DNA, 51 bases read in frame from base 1.

Specimen: blood. The TCR comes from a woman between 35 and 50 years old in good health. In this chain, TRBV12-3 or TRBV12-4 is recombined with TRBJ1-2; the junction holds 7 bases that match TRBD1. The bases read TGTGCCAGCAGCCCCTCGACAGGGATCGGGCCTGGCTATGGCTACACCTTC. The encoded protein is CASSPSTGIGPGYGYTF.